The 31 T cell receptor beta chains below come from one sample, sequenced in a study of blood T cells in healthy people across ages. Primers used in a second PCR of roughly 6 to 12 cycles were a sample-barcoded 5' primer and a J-beta primer mix. In TCRdb, the 5' RACE reads were re-called with MiXCR into one record per CDR3 protein. The table records around 1,900,000 distinct CDR3 sequences, 30% to 40% of them present only once. The source material was blood. The receptors here all came from a human donor in good health.

This sequence joins TRBV7-2 and TRBJ2-1; D could derive from TRBD1 or TRBD2 (6 bases each). Germline V gene data show CDR1 as SGHTA and CDR2 as FQGNSA. The CDR3 is 17 residues long. Trimming removed 0 bases from V and 9 bases from J, with 21 bases in between. CDR3 region: CASSLARPRGVGSEQFF. DNA of the CDR3: TGTGCCAGCAGCTTAGCGCGGCCGAGGGGGGTGGGGTCTGAGCAGTTCTTC.

The rearrangement uses TRBV4-3 and TRBJ2-3; 11 bases align to TRBD2. Germline CDR1 LGHNA, CDR2 YSLEER. The CDR3 spans 16 residues. V trimming: 2 bases; J trimming: 5 bases; junction bases outside the gene matches: 6. This CDR3 is CASSQSSGGRGDTQYF. The CDR3 DNA is TGCGCCAGCAGCCAATCTAGCGGGGGGCGGGGAGATACGCAGTATTTT.

The chain has TRBV6-5 and TRBJ1-2, with 11 bases lining up with TRBD1. The germline V gene has CDR1 MNHEY and CDR2 SVGAGI. The CDR3 length is 14 residues. Unmatched junction bases numbered 7, after V lost 6 bases and J lost 7 bases. The CDR3 DNA reads TGTGCCAGCAGCCGGACAGGGGGCGTAACTGGCTACACCTTC. Encoded protein: CASSRTGGVTGYTF.

The chain joins TRBV6-4 to TRBJ2-7; TRBD2 matches at 8 bases. This CDR3 is 13 amino acids long. V lost 10 bases and J lost 0; bases outside the gene matches: 5. Germline lookup yields CDR1 MRHNA and CDR2 SNTAGT. The DNA of the CDR3 is TGTGCCAAAGGCGGGGGGCCCTCCTACGAGCAGTACTTC. Amino acid sequence: CAKGGGPSYEQYF.

In this sample, this clonotype turned up a few times. The chain uses TRBV7-2 and TRBJ2-1, with TRBD2 matching 7 bases. V lost 5 bases, J lost 2 bases, and 6 bases stayed unmatched. Germline V gene lookup returns CDR1 SGHTA and CDR2 FQGNSA. The CDR3 sequence is 15 residues long. The CDR3 nucleotides are TGTGCCAGCAGCGCCGAGCGGGGCGCCTACAATGAGCAGTTCTTC. Amino acids: CASSAERGAYNEQFF.

The chain employs TRBV6-1 and TRBJ2-7, with 9 bases identical to TRBD1. Per germline, CDR1 MNHNS and CDR2 SASEGT. V lost 8 bases, J lost 0 bases, and 8 bases stayed unmatched. The CDR3 spans 15 residues. CDR3 sequence reads: CASVYDRGISYEQYF. The CDR3 DNA is TGTGCCAGCGTGTATGACAGGGGGATCTCCTACGAGCAGTACTTC.

The rearrangement uses TRBV12-3 or TRBV12-4 and TRBJ1-5; D is undetermined. CDR3 length: 13 residues. V gave up 3 bases and J gave up 5 bases, with 8 bases separating them. The CDR3 coding sequence is TGTGCCAGCAGTTTCGCGGCCGATCAGCCCCAGCATTTT. This translates into CASSFAADQPQHF.

This clonotype was recorded once. The genes are TRBV7-3 and TRBJ2-3; 9 bases agree with TRBD2. Germline V gene sequence: CDR1 SGHTA, CDR2 FQGTGA. The CDR3 has 17 amino acids. Trimming removed 1 base from V and 0 bases from J; junction bases left unmatched: 5. CDR3 sequence: CASSLRRLAGSTDTQYF. The CDR3 bases are TGTGCCAGCAGCTTAAGACGCCTAGCGGGGAGCACAGATACGCAGTATTTT.

The chain links TRBV5-6 to TRBJ1-1; D is unclear. Between the trimmed V and J ends, which lost 1 base and 7 bases, there was a span of 14 bases. CDR1 and CDR2 from the germline V gene are SGHDT and YYEEEE. This CDR3 contains 14 residues. The CDR3 here is CASSLLYEGIEAFF. In nucleotides, the CDR3 is TGTGCCAGCAGCTTGTTATATGAGGGTATTGAAGCTTTCTTT.

This clonotype has more than one count but fewer than ten. A junction end diverges from the germline sequence, so it may reflect a read error. The genes are TRBV6-2 or TRBV6-3 and TRBJ1-2; possibly TRBD1 for D (5 bases). There are 14 residues in the CDR3. Germline V CDR1 and CDR2: MNHEY, SVGEGT. CDR3 sequence: CAGSERQWGYGYTF. The CDR3, as DNA: TGTGCCGGCAGCGAGCGACAGTGGGGCTATGGCTACACCTTC.

The chain has TRBV6-6 and TRBJ1-2, with no clear D. CDR3 size: 14 residues. CDR1 MNHNY and CDR2 SVGAGI come from the germline V gene (reference sequence). V was trimmed by 2 bases and J by 3 bases, leaving 10 bases between them. CDR3 in DNA: TGTGCCAGCAGTTACGAATACATTCACTATGGCTACACCTTC. Its translation is CASSYEYIHYGYTF.

CDR3 bases: TGCAGCGTTGCGAGGGCAGATACGCAGTATTTT. It specifies CSVARADTQYF. The chain links TRBV29-1 to TRBJ2-3, with TRBD2 as a possible D gene (5 bases). Between the trimmed V and J ends, which lost 4 bases and 4 bases, there was a span of 6 bases. There are 11 residues in the CDR3. Germline values: CDR1 SQVTM, CDR2 ANQGSEA.

This chain connects TRBV7-8 to TRBJ1-2; maybe TRBD1 (6 bases). Germline V gene data show CDR1 as SGHVS and CDR2 as FQNEAQ. V lost 5 bases, J lost 8 bases, and 21 bases lay in between. The CDR3 is 15 amino acids. CDR3 amino acids: CASSLDRLDQGGYTF. CDR3 DNA: TGTGCCAGCAGCCTCGACAGGCTAGACCAGGGGGGCTACACCTTC. The full variable domain, with the rest looked up from reference TRBV7-8 and TRBJ1-2, is GAGVSQSPRYKVAKRGQDVALRCDPISGHVSLFWYQQALGQGPEFLTYFQNEAQLDKSGLPSDRFFAERPEGSVSTLKIQRTQQEDSAVYLCASSLDRLDQGGYTFGSGTRLTVV.

V usage is TRBV10-3 and J usage is TRBJ1-5; D unresolved. Germline V lookup: CDR1 ENHRY, CDR2 SYGVKD. Trimming left V 2 bases short and J 5 bases short, with 10 bases between. The CDR3 runs to 14 residues. DNA of the CDR3: TGTGCCATCAGTGAGGACGGAGGCGATCAGCCCCAGCATTTT. It codes for CAISEDGGDQPQHF.

Only a few counts were recorded for this clonotype. The chain employs TRBV5-4 and TRBJ2-1, with D uncertain. The V gene lost 4 bases and the J gene lost 3 bases, with 14 bases spanning the gap. Germline lookup yields CDR1 SGHNT and CDR2 YYREEE (reference sequence). This CDR3 has 15 residues. The CDR3 reads CASSDDIGDYNEQFF. CDR3 bases: TGTGCCAGCAGCGACGATATTGGCGACTACAATGAGCAGTTCTTC.

The V and J genes are TRBV12-3 or TRBV12-4 and TRBJ1-1; D gene uncertain. This CDR3 has 14 residues. Trimming took off 6 bases at V and 1 base at J, with 12 bases between the two ends. The DNA for the CDR3 is TGTGCCAGCAGCCTTACCATCACGAACACTGAAGCTTTCTTT. Translated: CASSLTITNTEAFF.

The rearrangement joins TRBV5-6 to TRBJ2-3; tentatively, D is TRBD2 (6 bases). Per the germline V gene, CDR1 is SGHDT and CDR2 is YYEEEE. The germline V and J ends were trimmed by 4 bases and 4 bases, with 16 bases remaining between them. The CDR3 is made up of 15 amino acids. This CDR3 reads CASSLFTGGPDTQYF. The CDR3 DNA reads as TGTGCCAGCAGCCTATTTACCGGGGGACCAGATACGCAGTATTTT.

V is TRBV20-1 and J is TRBJ2-1; 9 nucleotides match TRBD1. V shed 6 bases, J shed 3 bases, and the junction held 6 bases outside the gene matches. The germline CDR1 and CDR2 sequences are DFQATT and SNEGSKA (reference sequence). This CDR3 is 14 amino acids long. CDR3 loop: CSAGGQGIYNEQFF. The CDR3 nucleotides read TGCAGTGCAGGAGGACAGGGGATCTACAATGAGCAGTTCTTC.

This clonotype was detected once. The chain employs TRBV7-2 and TRBJ2-5; 7 nucleotides line up with TRBD2. V was clipped by 2 bases and J by 13 bases; unmatched bases: 7. This CDR3 has 12 residues. Germline CDR1 and CDR2: SGHTA and FQGNSA. CDR3 nucleotide sequence: TGTGCCAGCAGCTTACCACGGGAGGAGCGGTACTTC. It translates to CASSLPREERYF.

In the case of this clonotype: One end of the junction is discordant with germline, which a read error may explain. The chain links TRBV4-3 to TRBJ2-6; maybe TRBD1 (5 bases). The CDR3 runs 17 residues. Germline V CDR1 and CDR2: LGHNA, YSLEER. The CDR3 is CASSQDLLSSGANVRTF. The CDR3 DNA reads as TGCGCCAGCAGCCAAGATCTCTTAAGCTCTGGGGCCAACGTCCGGACTTTC.

This clonotype was counted a few times. V gene TRBV12-3 or TRBV12-4 combines with J gene TRBJ2-1; TRBD1 might be the D (5 bases). V lost 1 base, J lost 0 bases, and 7 bases lay in between. The CDR3 runs to 15 residues. The CDR3 bases are TGTGCCAGCAGTTTAGATGGGGCCTCCTACAATGAGCAGTTCTTC. Its protein product is CASSLDGASYNEQFF.

In its sample, this clonotype was seen a few times. The chain couples TRBV7-2 to TRBJ2-5; no clear D. Germline values: CDR1 SGHTA, CDR2 FQGNSA. The CDR3 is 13 amino acids. V was cut by 7 bases and J by 5 bases, with 14 bases left in between. The CDR3 loop is CASTQGLRETQYF. DNA for the CDR3: TGTGCCAGCACCCAAGGGCTGCGGGAGACCCAGTACTTC.

The rearrangement joins TRBV4-2 to TRBJ2-7, with 7 bases identical to TRBD1. The CDR3 covers 18 residues. V gave up 1 base and J gave up 5 bases; unmatched junction bases: 17. Germline V gene lookup returns CDR1 LGHNA and CDR2 YNFKEQ. CDR3 protein: CASSQASGYDNRGNEQYF. The CDR3 region has the DNA TGTGCCAGCAGCCAAGCTTCGGGTTACGACAACAGGGGCAACGAGCAGTACTTC.

This chain uses TRBV5-1 with TRBJ2-7; 9 bases line up with TRBD1. The CDR3 spans 18 residues. Per germline, CDR1 SGHRS and CDR2 YFSETQ. V lost 5 bases, J lost 0 bases, and 15 bases stayed unmatched. CDR3 DNA: TGCGCCAGCAGTTTCTGGAGGGGACAGGGTTTATTCTCCTACGAGCAGTACTTC. Translation gives CASSFWRGQGLFSYEQYF.

V gene TRBV20-1 combines with J gene TRBJ1-2; 9 nucleotides agree with TRBD1. Germline values: CDR1 DFQATT, CDR2 SNEGSKA (reference sequence). V was clipped by 0 bases and J by 6 bases; unmatched bases: 8. This CDR3 has 15 amino acids. CDR3 sequence: CSARDWERQGDGYTF. The DNA for the CDR3 is TGCAGTGCTAGAGATTGGGAAAGACAGGGGGATGGCTACACCTTC.

A few counts support this clonotype. The V gene is TRBV5-6, the J gene TRBJ2-1; D is undetermined. Germline-derived CDR1 and CDR2 are SGHDT and YYEEEE. There are 11 residues in the CDR3. Between the trimmed V and J ends, which lost 4 bases and 9 bases, there was a span of 8 bases. Here the CDR3 DNA reads TGTGCCAGCAGCCATCCCGGTGAGCAGTTCTTC. This encodes CASSHPGEQFF.

On this clonotype itself: At one boundary the junction diverges from the germline segment, which might be a read error. This chain links TRBV6-8 with TRBJ1-3, with no clear D. This CDR3 has 18 amino acids. The germline CDR1 and CDR2 sequences are MNHGY and SAAAGT. The DNA of the CDR3 is TGTGCCAACAGTTACTCTTTCGGCCAAGCAAACTCTGGAAACACCATATATTTT. It codes for CANSYSFGQANSGNTIYF.

This clonotype was recorded many times. The gene calls are TRBV4-3 and TRBJ2-3, with D tentatively TRBD1 (5 bases). The V end was cut by 1 base, the J end by 4 bases, with 18 bases between. Germline-derived CDR1 and CDR2 are LGHNA and YSLEER. This CDR3 has 17 amino acids. The chain's CDR3 is CASSQGATVGRSDTQYF. In nucleotides, the CDR3 is TGCGCCAGCAGCCAAGGGGCGACAGTAGGAAGATCAGATACGCAGTATTTT.

The CDR3 region has the DNA TGCGCCAGCAGCCAAGATGAGGGGAGAGATACGCAGTATTTT. Translating gives CASSQDEGRDTQYF. The chain uses TRBV4-3 and TRBJ2-3; D is tentatively TRBD1 or TRBD2 (5 bases each). V gave up 0 bases and J gave up 5 bases, with 9 bases separating them. The CDR3 totals 14 residues. Germline values: CDR1 LGHNA, CDR2 YSLEER.

This clonotype was seen only a few times. This chain connects TRBV4-1 to TRBJ2-7, with 9 bases fitting TRBD1. Trimming took 7 bases from V and 4 from J; bases not matched to a gene: 8. This CDR3 is 14 amino acids long. Germline values: CDR1 MGHRA, CDR2 YSYEKL. The CDR3 protein is CASTLEQGAYEQYF. DNA of the CDR3: TGCGCCAGCACCTTAGAACAGGGGGCTTACGAGCAGTACTTC.

This clonotype occurred a few times. This chain links TRBV28 with TRBJ1-4; weak D call: TRBD1 (5 bases). V gave up 3 bases and J gave up 3 bases, with 14 bases separating them. Germline V gives CDR1 MDHEN, CDR2 SYDVKM. The CDR3 totals 16 residues. CDR3 amino acids: CASSFGQGAANEKLFF. CDR3 in DNA: TGTGCCAGCAGTTTTGGGCAGGGAGCGGCTAATGAAAAACTGTTTTTT.